One sample yielded the 7 T cell receptor beta chains listed below, sequenced in a study of T cells in Graves' hyperthyroidism and ophthalmopathy. Researchers took RNA transcripts and amplified the TCR beta CDR3 regions from them. Using the HTBI primer set, a first-round RT-PCR was run on the TCR CDR3. Each CDR3 protein gets one entry after TCRdb re-called the multiplex PCR reads with MiXCR. The table includes 500,000 to 650,000 distinct CDR3 sequences, just under 20% detected once. The sample consisted of blood. The receptor set was obtained from a middle-aged man with Graves' ophthalmopathy.

The chain uses TRBV28 and TRBJ1-1, with 10 positions matching TRBD1. Germline loops: CDR1 MDHEN, CDR2 SYDVKM. The CDR3 totals 11 residues. The V gene end was trimmed by 5 bases and the J gene end by 13 bases; junction bases not matched to a gene: 4. This CDR3 is CASSVGTGVFF. The DNA for the CDR3 is TGTGCCAGCAGTGTGGGGACAGGGGTTTTCTTT.

V and J are TRBV28 and TRBJ1-6; D gene ambiguous. Germline assignment: CDR1 MDHEN and CDR2 SYDVKM. The CDR3 extends over 14 amino acids. Trimming cost V 10 bases and J 4 bases, with 14 bases left between them. CDR3 DNA sequence: TGTGCCACCACAATGAAAGGGTATAATTCACCCCTCCACTTT. It yields the protein CATTMKGYNSPLHF. Full variable domain (rest looked up from reference TRBV28 and TRBJ1-6): DVKVTQSSRYLVKRTGEKVFLECVQDMDHENMFWYRQDPGLGLRLIYFSYDVKMKEKGDIPEGYSVSREKKERFSLILESASTNQTSMYLCATTMKGYNSPLHFGNGTRLTVT.

The chain couples TRBV6-2 or TRBV6-3 to TRBJ2-2, with D possibly matching TRBD2 (5 bases). The CDR3 spans 15 residues. Germline V gives CDR1 MNHEY, CDR2 SVGEGT. V was cut by 4 bases and J by 7 bases, with 16 bases left in between. Here the CDR3 DNA reads TGTGCCAGCAGTTCCGGGGTCGAATTAGGCGGGGAGCTGTTTTTT. Its translation: CASSSGVELGGELFF.

This rearrangement joins TRBV14 to TRBJ2-3; no definite D call. The V gene lost 4 bases and the J gene lost 6 bases, with 11 bases spanning the gap. The CDR3 covers 13 residues. CDR1 and CDR2 from the germline V gene are SGHDN and FVKESK. The CDR3 region has the DNA TGTGCCAGCAGCCCAGTGAACGGGGATACGCAGTATTTT. As protein: CASSPVNGDTQYF. Combining the CDR3 with reference TRBV14 and TRBJ2-3 gives the whole variable domain EAGVTQFPSHSVIEKGQTVTLRCDPISGHDNLYWYRRVMGKEIKFLLHFVKESKQDESGMPNNRFLAERTGGTYSTLKVQPAELEDSGVYFCASSPVNGDTQYFGPGTRLTVL.

In its sample, this clonotype was seen many times. The V and J genes are TRBV4-1 and TRBJ2-5, with a weak D call TRBD2 (5 bases). This CDR3 spans 15 amino acids. V was clipped by 1 base and J by 2 bases, with 11 bases between them. Germline-derived CDR1 and CDR2 are MGHRA and YSYEKL. The CDR3 nucleotides are TGCGCCAGCAGCCAAGCCTCGGGGAGTCAAGAGACCCAGTACTTC. This translates into CASSQASGSQETQYF.

This clonotype was seen only a few times. The chain recombines TRBV6-2 or TRBV6-3 with TRBJ2-3, with D hard to call. The CDR3 loop spans 16 amino acids. The V and J ends lost 4 bases and 0 bases respectively, with 14 bases between them. Germline V gene sequence: CDR1 MNHEY, CDR2 SVGEGT. CDR3: CASSLGPAGSTDTQYF. CDR3 nucleotide sequence: TGTGCCAGCAGTTTAGGCCCGGCCGGTAGCACAGATACGCAGTATTTT.

This clonotype was observed a handful of times. The chain combines TRBV7-9 with TRBJ1-3; no clear D. The V end lost 0 bases, the J end lost 0 bases, and 6 bases lay between the germline ends. This CDR3 contains 15 residues. Per germline, CDR1 SEHNR and CDR2 FQNEAQ (reference sequence). The CDR3 protein is CASSLANSSGNTIYF. The CDR3 DNA reads TGTGCCAGCAGCTTAGCAAACAGCTCTGGAAACACCATATATTTT.